The 16 T cell receptor beta chains presented below share a single source sample, sequenced in a study of T cells in Graves' hyperthyroidism and ophthalmopathy. Amplification of TCR beta CDR3 regions was performed using RNA transcripts as template. Initially, a first-round RT-PCR of the TCR CDR3 employed the HTBI primer set. Each CDR3 protein gets one entry after TCRdb re-called the multiplex PCR reads with MiXCR. The sample lists a few hundred thousand distinct CDR3 sequences, about 15% occurring once. Sequences were obtained from blood. These receptors all stem from a woman younger than 45 with Graves' ophthalmopathy.

This clonotype occurred a few times. V and J are TRBV10-1 and TRBJ1-2, with TRBD1 as a possible D gene (5 bases). Germline values: CDR1 WNHNN, CDR2 SYGVQD (reference sequence). V lost 10 bases and J 8 bases, leaving 20 bases between the germline ends. The CDR3 runs 13 residues. The CDR3 DNA reads TGCGCCACCCACCCAGGGTGGGTTAAGGGCTACACCTTC. It is translated as CATHPGWVKGYTF.

This clonotype has more than one count but fewer than ten. The genes are TRBV10-3 and TRBJ1-5; 8 bases are a match to TRBD1. CDR1 ENHRY and CDR2 SYGVKD come from the germline V gene. J lost 0 bases, V lost 11 bases, and 12 bases had no gene match. The CDR3 loop spans 16 amino acids. CDR3 DNA: TGTGCCGCCGATGACAGGGGAGGTTCTAGCAATCAGCCCCAGCATTTT. Translation gives CAADDRGGSSNQPQHF.

This clonotype was seen repeatedly, ten times or more. V usage is TRBV6-1 and J usage is TRBJ1-5; a weak D match, TRBD1 (6 bases). The CDR3 runs 16 residues. Germline loops: CDR1 MNHNS, CDR2 SASEGT. V was pared by 6 bases and J by 1 base, with 16 bases between. In nucleotides, the CDR3 is TGTGCCAGCAGCCGGGAGACAGGACGGAGCAATCAGCCCCAGCATTTT. It translates to CASSRETGRSNQPQHF.

This clonotype was detected many times. The chain couples TRBV20-1 to TRBJ2-7, with 7 bases aligning to TRBD1. V lost 5 bases and J lost 2; bases outside the gene matches: 6. The CDR3 is made up of 13 amino acids. The germline V gene encodes CDR1 DFQATT and CDR2 SNEGSKA (reference sequence). The CDR3 loop reads CSADPTGTYEQYF. CDR3 DNA: TGCAGTGCTGATCCGACAGGGACCTACGAGCAGTACTTC.

This clonotype was detected many times. The V and J genes are TRBV11-1 and TRBJ2-7, with 8 positions matching TRBD1. Per germline, CDR1 SGHAT and CDR2 FQDESV (reference sequence). After removal of 6 bases from V and 2 bases from J, the junction contained 3 bases not matched to a gene. The CDR3 sequence is 13 residues long. The CDR3 protein is CASRRTGTYEQYF. The CDR3 bases are TGTGCCAGCAGGCGGACAGGGACCTACGAGCAGTACTTC.

This clonotype was seen at least ten times. The chain recombines TRBV30 with TRBJ2-3; 8 bases are a match to TRBD2. The ends lost 0 bases at V and 0 bases at J; junction bases unmatched: 2. Per the germline V gene, CDR1 is GTSNPN and CDR2 is SVGIG (reference sequence). CDR3 size: 15 residues. The CDR3 DNA reads TGTGCCTGGAGTGTACTAGCGGTGAGCACAGATACGCAGTATTTT. Translation gives CAWSVLAVSTDTQYF.

Many counts were recorded for this clonotype. V and J are TRBV6-1 and TRBJ2-5; 11 bases are a match to TRBD2. This CDR3 spans 15 amino acids. The ends lost 3 bases at V and 5 bases at J; junction bases unmatched: 5. Germline CDR1 reads MNHNS; CDR2 reads SASEGT. CDR3 DNA sequence: TGTGCCAGCAGTGAGACTAGCGGGGTCGGGGAGACCCAGTACTTC. Protein product: CASSETSGVGETQYF.

In its sample, this clonotype was seen many times. The chain is built from TRBV28 and TRBJ2-7, with 13 bases matching TRBD2. The CDR3 extends over 16 amino acids. Losses at the gene ends were 6 bases for V and 4 bases for J; bases not matched to a gene: 9. Looked up from germline, CDR1 is MDHEN and CDR2 is SYDVKM. CDR3 protein: CASRKRTSGGKYEQYF. The CDR3 nucleotides read TGTGCCAGCAGAAAAAGGACTAGCGGGGGCAAATACGAGCAGTACTTC.

The sample holds a few counts of this clonotype. The V call is TRBV6-1, the J call TRBJ1-2; D unclear. The germline V and J ends were trimmed by 6 bases and 0 bases, with 20 bases remaining between them. This CDR3 has 17 residues. Per germline, CDR1 MNHNS and CDR2 SASEGT. CDR3 DNA sequence: TGTGCCAGCAGCCAAAACTGGGCAGAAACTACTAACTATGGCTACACCTTC. Translation: CASSQNWAETTNYGYTF.

This clonotype has at least ten counts. The V and J genes are TRBV28 and TRBJ1-3; D ambiguous. The germline V and J ends were trimmed by 7 bases and 4 bases, with 14 bases remaining between them. Germline V gives CDR1 MDHEN, CDR2 SYDVKM. The CDR3 covers 14 residues. CDR3 sequence (DNA): TGTGCCAGCACCAGCCCTTTACACGGAAACACCATATATTTT. Residues: CASTSPLHGNTIYF.

Comment on this clonotype: Just one base apart from a much larger clone, this may be a read error. The CDR3 is CASSPSSGGNIQYF. DNA of the CDR3: TGTGCCAGCAGCCCGTCTAGCGGGGGAAACATTCAGTACTTC. The chain has TRBV12-3 or TRBV12-4 and TRBJ2-4; TRBD2 matches 10 bases. CDR3 length equals 14 residues. V shed 6 bases, J shed 6 bases, and the junction held 5 bases outside the gene matches.

The sample holds many counts of this clonotype. The chain combines TRBV20-1 with TRBJ2-5, with 10 bases identical to TRBD1. The CDR3 covers 14 residues. The germline gives CDR1 DFQATT, CDR2 SNEGSKA (reference sequence). V was clipped by 3 bases and J by 3 bases; unmatched bases: 4. As DNA, the CDR3 is TGCAGTGCTAGGGGGGGGACAGGGGAAGAGACCCAGTACTTC. As protein: CSARGGTGEETQYF.

This chain uses TRBV12-3 or TRBV12-4 with TRBJ2-7, with 14 positions matching TRBD2. This CDR3 is 12 amino acids long. V trimming: 6 bases; J trimming: 12 bases; junction bases outside the gene matches: 4. CDR3 bases: TGTGCCAGCAGGGGACTAGCGGGGGATGCGTACTTC. Translation gives CASRGLAGDAYF.

This clonotype has ten or more counts. The V gene is TRBV27, the J gene TRBJ1-6, with 7 bases that match TRBD1. The CDR3 runs to 16 residues. V shed 2 bases and J 8 bases; nucleotides not matched to a gene: 9. The germline V gene has CDR1 MNHEY and CDR2 SMNVEV (reference sequence). As DNA, the CDR3 is TGTGCCAGCAGTTTACGGGGGAACAGGGGCGATTCACCCCTCCACTTT. Its translation is CASSLRGNRGDSPLHF.

Ten or more counts support this clonotype. The V and J genes are TRBV14 and TRBJ2-3, with D hard to call. The V end was cut by 4 bases, the J end by 0 bases, with 11 bases between. This CDR3 comprises 15 residues. Germline V CDR1 and CDR2: SGHDN, FVKESK. CDR3 sequence (DNA): TGTGCCAGCAGCCCCGGCCGTCGGAGCACAGATACGCAGTATTTT. Residues: CASSPGRRSTDTQYF.

This clonotype was detected many times. For the CDR3, the DNA is TGCGCCAGCAGCCAGGCAGGGTCATCAGAGGCTTTCTTT. Protein sequence: CASSQAGSSEAFF. V and J are TRBV4-1 and TRBJ1-1; perhaps TRBD1 as D (5 bases). The germline V gene encodes CDR1 MGHRA and CDR2 YSYEKL. The CDR3 totals 13 residues. Trimming cost V 3 bases and J 11 bases, with 16 bases left between them.